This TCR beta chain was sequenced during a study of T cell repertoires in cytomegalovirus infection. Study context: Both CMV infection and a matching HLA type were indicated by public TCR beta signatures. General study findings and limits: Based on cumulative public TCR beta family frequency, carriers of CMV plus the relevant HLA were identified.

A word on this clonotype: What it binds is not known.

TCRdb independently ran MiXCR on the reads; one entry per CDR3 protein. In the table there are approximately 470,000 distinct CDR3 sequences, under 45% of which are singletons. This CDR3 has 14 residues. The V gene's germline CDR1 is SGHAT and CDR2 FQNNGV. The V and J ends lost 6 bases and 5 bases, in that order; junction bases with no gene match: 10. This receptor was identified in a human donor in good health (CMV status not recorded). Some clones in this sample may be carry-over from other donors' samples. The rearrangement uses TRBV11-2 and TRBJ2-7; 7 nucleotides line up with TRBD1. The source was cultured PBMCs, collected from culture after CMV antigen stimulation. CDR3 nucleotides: TGTGCCAGCAGGAGAGACAGGGTTGGGAACGAGCAGTACTTC. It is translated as CASRRDRVGNEQYF.